This TCR beta chain was profiled in a study of tumor-infiltrating lymphocytes in primary liver carcinoma. With around 500 ng total RNA as template and a constant-region primer, TCR beta cDNA was made. TCR beta libraries came from three nested multiplex PCR rounds using slightly modified ARM-PCR. Amplification in the first two PCR rounds was performed using TRBV1-TRBV30 forward primers and a C-beta reverse primer for approximately 10 cycles each. TCRdb called the multiplex PCR reads again in MiXCR, with one record for every CDR3 protein. The repertoire holds about 180,000 distinct CDR3 sequences, with about 60% as singletons. It was unsorted whole blood that yielded blood RNA, and germline DNA was also extracted. Concerning this clonotype: Germline and junction disagree at one end, which may indicate a read error.

The CDR3 contains 19 residues. Per the germline V gene, CDR1 is SGHKS and CDR2 is YYEKEE (reference sequence). The chain has TRBV5-5 and TRBJ2-3; D is perhaps TRBD2 (6 bases). This clonotype was obtained from a man in his forties with primary liver carcinoma and hepatitis B virus infection. Specimen: peripheral blood. This CDR3 reads CASSWLPAEPGLPSGTQFF. Here the CDR3 DNA reads TGTGCCAGCAGCTGGCTCCCCGCTGAACCGGGACTCCCTTCGGGTACGCAGTTTTTT. The full variable domain, its missing parts supplied by reference TRBV5-5 and TRBJ2-3, is DAGVTQSPTHLIKTRGQQVTLRCSPISGHKSVSWYQQVLGQGPQFIFQYYEKEERGRGNFPDRFSARQFPNYSSELNVNALLLGDSALYLCASSWLPAEPGLPSGTQFFGPGTRLTVL.